One sample yielded the 2 T cell receptor beta chains listed below, sequenced in a study of T-cell reconstitution after alpha-beta-depleted transplantation in children. Molecular barcoding with unique molecular identifiers was used for the TCRbeta library. TCRdb itself ran the PCR reads through MiXCR, one entry per CDR3 protein. The data show more than 200,000 distinct CDR3 sequences, about 8.8% seen once. Sequenced here: PBMCs from the stem cell graft donor, sampled from the stem cell graft. The receptors come from a human donor who donated a stem cell graft to a child with SCID.

V gene TRBV7-9 combines with J gene TRBJ2-7; 8 bases are shared with TRBD1. Germline V lookup: CDR1 SEHNR, CDR2 FQNEAQ (reference sequence). The V and J ends lost 5 bases and 0 bases, in that order; junction bases with no gene match: 6. The CDR3 is made up of 15 amino acids. The CDR3 DNA sequence: TGTGCCAGCAGCCGACCGGGACAGGCCTCCTACGAGCAGTACTTC. It yields the protein CASSRPGQASYEQYF.

This clonotype occurred many times. This chain links TRBV12-3 or TRBV12-4 with TRBJ2-1; TRBD2 agrees at 13 bases. This CDR3 spans 16 amino acids. With 4 bases clipped from V and 3 bases from J, the junction kept 3 bases outside the gene matches. The CDR3 is CASSSGTSGVYNEQFF. The CDR3 DNA follows: TGTGCCAGCAGTTCCGGGACTAGCGGGGTCTACAATGAGCAGTTCTTC.